These T cell receptor beta chains were read from a single sample in a study of post-analysis software for immune sequencing data. TCRdb reanalysed the PCR reads using MiXCR and keeps one entry per CDR3 protein. The sample records 650,000 to 850,000 distinct CDR3 sequences, roughly 46% being singletons. The sample consisted of blood. These receptors originate from a girl aged 10-17 years with multiple sclerosis. Both conserved end residues are part of each CDR3. The D gene is left open where the match is weak. Expanded clones get a size class; other rows say once, few or many, or leave the size out.

j_call,clone_size,v_call,d_call,cdr3_aa,cdr3_nt
TRBJ1-2,.,TRBV12-3/TRBV12-4,.,CASSVTGFGYTF,TGTGCCAGCAGTGTCACAGGGTTTGGCTACACCTTC
TRBJ2-3,few,TRBV20-1,.,CSASTRVTRDTQYF,TGCAGTGCTAGCACTCGTGTAACTCGCGATACGCAGTATTTT
TRBJ1-5,.,TRBV30,.,CAWSAGFSNQPQHF,TGTGCCTGGAGTGCCGGATTTAGCAATCAGCCCCAGCATTTT
TRBJ2-1,few,TRBV7-2,TRBD1,CASSRAGGIPHNEQFF,TGTGCCAGCAGCCGAGCAGGGGGCATCCCGCACAATGAGCAGTTCTTC
TRBJ2-3,few,TRBV6-5,.,CASSWSATDTQYF,TGTGCCAGCAGTTGGAGCGCCACAGATACGCAGTATTTT
TRBJ2-4,.,TRBV4-1,.,CASSQESARLAKNIQYF,TGCGCCAGCAGCCAAGAATCCGCAAGACTAGCCAAAAACATTCAGTACTTC
TRBJ2-7,.,TRBV12-3/TRBV12-4,.,CASSLEVVYEQYF,TGTGCCAGCAGTTTGGAGGTTGTCTACGAGCAGTACTTC
TRBJ2-3,.,TRBV12-3/TRBV12-4,.,CASSLGGSARGDTQYF,TGTGCCAGCAGTTTAGGGGGTTCAGCCAGGGGAGATACGCAGTATTTT
TRBJ1-1,.,TRBV6-5,TRBD1,CASSFDRDNTEAFF,TGTGCCAGCAGTTTCGACAGGGACAACACTGAAGCTTTCTTT
TRBJ1-2,.,TRBV10-1,.,CASSALRFSGYTF,TGCGCCAGCAGTGCCCTCCGCTTCTCTGGCTACACCTTC
TRBJ2-7,.,TRBV20-1,.,CSASPGHRIWDEQYF,TGCAGTGCTAGTCCGGGACACAGAATTTGGGATGAGCAGTACTTC
TRBJ2-1,.,TRBV10-3,TRBD2,CAIGGTSGQDQGNEQFF,TGTGCCATCGGCGGGACTAGCGGACAGGACCAGGGCAATGAGCAGTTCTTC
TRBJ2-1,.,TRBV29-1,TRBD2,CSVESGIGYEQFF,TGCAGCGTTGAAAGCGGGATTGGCTATGAGCAGTTCTTC
TRBJ1-2,.,TRBV6-5,.,CASTHLEGTYGYTF,TGTGCCAGCACCCACTTGGAGGGGACCTATGGCTACACCTTC
TRBJ2-5,few,TRBV12-3/TRBV12-4,.,CASSQRQDTGTQYF,TGTGCCAGCAGCCAGAGACAGGATACGGGGACCCAGTACTTC
TRBJ2-1,few,TRBV10-3,TRBD1,CAISQRGQGGEQFF,TGTGCCATCAGTCAGAGGGGACAGGGCGGTGAGCAGTTCTTC
TRBJ1-1,once,TRBV20-1,.,CSAGNQGRRTEAFF,TGCAGTGCTGGAAACCAGGGGAGGAGAACTGAAGCTTTCTTT
TRBJ2-1,once,TRBV7-9,.,CASSLAPGTGLRNEQFF,TGTGCCAGCAGCTTAGCCCCCGGGACTGGCCTAAGGAATGAGCAGTTCTTC
TRBJ1-2,.,TRBV20-1,.,CSARGGLGYDYTF,TGCAGTGCTAGGGGAGGACTTGGGTATGACTACACCTTC
TRBJ2-7,.,TRBV2,TRBD2,CASSGRLAGALNEQYF,TGTGCCAGCAGCGGGCGACTAGCGGGCGCCCTCAATGAGCAGTACTTC
TRBJ2-4,.,TRBV7-2,TRBD2,CASSTLIREGDPEQYF,TGTGCCAGCAGCACACTCATACGGGAGGGGGACCCAGAGCAGTACTTC
TRBJ2-3,.,TRBV5-1,.,CASSTTGTGTDTQYF,TGCGCCAGCAGCACGACCGGGACGGGCACAGATACGCAGTATTTT
TRBJ2-7,few,TRBV3-1,.,CASSRSWYEQYF,TGTGCCAGCAGCCGTTCGTGGTACGAGCAGTACTTC
TRBJ1-1,.,TRBV27,.,CASSPLGHNTEAFF,TGTGCCAGCAGTCCTCTGGGTCATAACACTGAAGCTTTCTTT
TRBJ1-1,.,TRBV7-9,.,CASSLGRTAVNTEAFF,TGTGCCAGCAGCTTGGGGAGGACAGCCGTTAACACTGAAGCTTTCTTT
TRBJ1-2,few,TRBV12-3/TRBV12-4,.,CASSPWSDQGDGYTF,TGTGCCAGCAGTCCCTGGTCGGACCAAGGGGATGGCTACACCTTC
TRBJ2-7,few,TRBV20-1,.,CSALNTGPKDVQYF,TGCAGTGCCCTTAACACGGGTCCCAAGGATGTCCAGTACTTC
TRBJ2-2,.,TRBV5-1,.,CASSWSEIAGGELFF,TGCGCCAGCAGCTGGTCCGAGATTGCGGGCGGGGAGCTGTTTTTT
TRBJ2-3,.,TRBV4-2,TRBD2,CASSQDLTAGGPDTQYF,TGTGCCAGCAGCCAAGATCTAACCGCGGGAGGCCCAGATACGCAGTATTTT